The 19 T cell receptor beta chains given below trace back to one sample, sequenced in a study of CD8 T cells in Susac syndrome (dated by TCRdb to between 2018 and 2020). The library was made by the immunoSEQ multiplex PCR assay. RNA was extracted using the RNeasy kit, and about 0.5 to 1 ug of the RNA was reverse transcribed with random hexamers. The public sequencing data were trimmed at Q25 with fastp and processed into clonotypes with MiXCR by TCRdb, which kept only in-frame beta chains. Entries that share a CDR3 protein sequence are merged under the most common genes and DNA. The sample contains 140,000 or so distinct CDR3 sequences, about 95% of them found a single time. About 0.11% of the sample is held by the ten biggest clonotypes. Sequencing was carried out using CD4+ T cells from PBMCs. The receptors derive from a human donor with multiple sclerosis.

This clonotype was detected only once. The chain uses TRBV29-1 and TRBJ1-1; unclear D gene. Germline CDR1 is SQVTM and CDR2 is ANQGSEA. The V gene lost 3 bases and the J gene lost 4 bases, with 6 bases spanning the gap. This CDR3 region has 11 residues. The CDR3: CSVDQITEAFF. The CDR3 bases are TGCAGCGTTGATCAAATCACTGAAGCTTTCTTT.

This chain connects TRBV12-3 or TRBV12-4 to TRBJ1-4; 7 bases map to TRBD1. J gave up 2 bases and V 5 bases, and 8 bases lay outside the gene matches. The CDR3 sequence is 16 residues long. CDR3 coding DNA: TGTGCCAGCAGTCCCCGAGGGGGCTCGACTAATGAAAAACTGTTTTTT. Residues: CASSPRGGSTNEKLFF.

V gene TRBV30 combines with J gene TRBJ2-2; D unresolved. V was clipped by 1 base and J by 1 base, with 4 bases between them. The CDR3 spans 13 residues. Germline CDR1 and CDR2: GTSNPN and SVGIG (reference sequence). CDR3 region: CAWSALNTGELFF. CDR3 nucleotides: TGTGCCTGGAGTGCACTGAACACCGGGGAGCTGTTTTTT.

The V gene is TRBV9, the J gene TRBJ2-2; a possible D gene is TRBD1 (5 bases). The CDR3 covers 16 residues. Trimming removed 0 bases from V and 0 bases from J, with 9 bases in between. In germline, CDR1 is SGDLS, CDR2 YYNGEE. This CDR3 is CASSVAVQANTGELFF. CDR3 DNA: TGTGCCAGCAGCGTAGCGGTACAGGCGAACACCGGGGAGCTGTTTTTT.

The chain uses TRBV5-1 and TRBJ2-3; D uncertain. The CDR3 loop spans 13 amino acids. The V and J ends lost 2 bases and 8 bases respectively, with 12 bases between them. Germline V gives CDR1 SGHRS, CDR2 YFSETQ. CDR3 nucleotides: TGCGCCAGCAGCTTTGCGACGGACCCTACGCAGTATTTT. Translation gives CASSFATDPTQYF.

The chain's CDR3 is CASSLLPGTAGNTIYF. The CDR3 bases are TGTGCCAGCAGCTTATTGCCGGGCACCGCTGGAAACACCATATATTTT. The chain joins TRBV13 to TRBJ1-3; D ambiguous. The CDR3 totals 16 residues. V lost 2 bases and J lost 2, with 13 bases in between. Germline CDR1 reads PRHDT; CDR2 reads FYEKMQ (reference sequence).

This chain uses TRBV7-2 with TRBJ2-1, with 8 nucleotides matching TRBD2. V shed 4 bases, J shed 10 bases, and the junction held 12 bases outside the gene matches. Germline assignment: CDR1 SGHTA and CDR2 FQGNSA. This CDR3 contains 15 residues. The CDR3 is CASSSLGLEGFEQFF. The CDR3, as DNA: TGTGCCAGCAGCTCACTGGGACTAGAAGGATTCGAGCAGTTCTTC.

Only a few counts were recorded for this clonotype. The CDR3 DNA reads as TGCGCCAGCAGCCAAACTAGTGACAATGAGCAGTTCTTC. Its translation is CASSQTSDNEQFF. The chain employs TRBV4-1 and TRBJ2-1; the D gene is possibly TRBD2 (5 bases). V dropped 2 bases and J dropped 5 bases, with 7 bases sitting between them. The CDR3 runs to 13 residues. CDR1 is MGHRA, CDR2 YSYEKL, per germline.

V usage is TRBV5-6 and J usage is TRBJ1-2, with 10 bases fitting TRBD1. The CDR3 loop spans 16 amino acids. V was pared by 2 bases and J by 4 bases, with 8 bases of the junction left unmatched. Germline V gene lookup returns CDR1 SGHDT and CDR2 YYEEEE. The CDR3 spells CASSFSGTGVIYGYTF. Written as DNA, the CDR3 is TGTGCCAGCAGCTTCTCCGGGACAGGGGTTATCTATGGCTACACCTTC.

The chain combines TRBV6-5 with TRBJ2-7, with a tentative D call TRBD2 (6 bases). The germline CDR1 and CDR2 sequences are MNHEY and SVGAGI. The germline V and J ends were trimmed by 0 bases and 3 bases, with 12 bases remaining between them. The CDR3 runs 15 residues. The CDR3 DNA reads TGTGCCAGCAGTTACTCGGGCGGGGACCTCTACGAGCAGTACTTC. Translation: CASSYSGGDLYEQYF.

This chain joins TRBV14 and TRBJ1-5, with TRBD1 matching 8 bases. The CDR3 is 14 amino acids. V shed 4 bases, J shed 3 bases, and the junction held 2 bases outside the gene matches. Looked up from germline, CDR1 is SGHDN and CDR2 is FVKESK. CDR3 in amino acids: CASSRTGFNQPQHF. In DNA form, the CDR3 reads TGTGCCAGCAGCCGGACAGGGTTCAATCAGCCCCAGCATTTT. The full variable domain, completed using reference TRBV14 and TRBJ1-5, is EAGVTQFPSHSVIEKGQTVTLRCDPISGHDNLYWYRRVMGKEIKFLLHFVKESKQDESGMPNNRFLAERTGGTYSTLKVQPAELEDSGVYFCASSRTGFNQPQHFGDGTRLSIL.

The chain links TRBV7-9 to TRBJ2-5; 8 bases align to TRBD1. This CDR3 has 16 residues. Germline-derived CDR1 and CDR2 are SEHNR and FQNEAQ (reference sequence). The V segment lost 4 bases and the J segment 1 base; nucleotides outside the gene matches: 8. The CDR3 DNA is TGTGCCAGCAGCTCTCCCCCCGGACAGGGCCAAGAGACCCAGTACTTC. As protein: CASSSPPGQGQETQYF.

The V gene is TRBV7-2, the J gene TRBJ1-4; D gene unclear. The V gene lost 5 bases and the J gene lost 5 bases, with 9 bases spanning the gap. Germline V gives CDR1 SGHTA, CDR2 FQGNSA. This CDR3 contains 13 residues. For the CDR3, the DNA is TGTGCCAGCAGCCGCGGACCAAATGAAAAACTGTTTTTT. Its protein product is CASSRGPNEKLFF.

V is TRBV6-1 and J is TRBJ2-1, with 12 bases fitting TRBD2. Unmatched junction bases numbered 8, after V lost 7 bases and J lost 10 bases. Germline V CDR1 and CDR2: MNHNS, SASEGT. The CDR3 totals 14 residues. The CDR3 loop reads CASNRLAGVLEQFF. The CDR3 DNA reads TGTGCCAGCAATCGACTAGCGGGAGTACTCGAGCAGTTCTTC.

This rearrangement joins TRBV20-1 to TRBJ1-2; 8 bases map to TRBD1. The CDR3 runs 14 residues. Germline CDR1 DFQATT, CDR2 SNEGSKA (reference sequence). V lost 3 bases, J lost 2 bases, and 5 bases stayed unmatched. The CDR3 DNA follows: TGCAGTGCTAGTCAGGGACAGGAGAACTATGGCTACACCTTC. As protein: CSASQGQENYGYTF.

The chain links TRBV20-1 to TRBJ1-1; 8 nucleotides agree with TRBD1. The germline CDR1 and CDR2 sequences are DFQATT and SNEGSKA (reference sequence). The CDR3 covers 15 residues. With 7 bases clipped from V and 1 base from J, the junction kept 11 bases outside the gene matches. The chain's CDR3 is CSVPMATGGNTEAFF. The CDR3 DNA is TGCAGTGTTCCGATGGCCACAGGGGGGAACACTGAAGCTTTCTTT.

The genes are TRBV14 and TRBJ2-1; 10 positions match TRBD2. The CDR3 consists of 14 residues. The germline CDR1 and CDR2 sequences are SGHDN and FVKESK. The V segment lost 4 bases and the J segment 8 bases; nucleotides outside the gene matches: 5. CDR3 sequence: CASSRTSGGDEQFF. In DNA form, the CDR3 reads TGTGCCAGCAGCCGGACTAGCGGAGGGGATGAGCAGTTCTTC.

The CDR3 loop reads CSARSPLTGNQPQHF. The CDR3 DNA follows: TGCAGTGCTAGGAGTCCGCTCACGGGCAATCAGCCCCAGCATTTT. The chain employs TRBV20-1 and TRBJ1-5, with D uncertain. V was pared by 3 bases and J by 2 bases, with 14 bases between. The CDR3 extends over 15 amino acids. Germline loops: CDR1 DFQATT, CDR2 SNEGSKA (reference sequence).

The rearrangement uses TRBV28 and TRBJ1-2; D may be TRBD1 (5 bases). The CDR3 totals 13 residues. Germline V gene sequence: CDR1 MDHEN, CDR2 SYDVKM. V was shortened by 7 bases and J by 8 bases, with 17 bases between the two germline ends. The CDR3, as DNA: TGTGCCAGCACGGGGGTGAGGACTTCAGGCTACACCTTC. Its translation is CASTGVRTSGYTF.